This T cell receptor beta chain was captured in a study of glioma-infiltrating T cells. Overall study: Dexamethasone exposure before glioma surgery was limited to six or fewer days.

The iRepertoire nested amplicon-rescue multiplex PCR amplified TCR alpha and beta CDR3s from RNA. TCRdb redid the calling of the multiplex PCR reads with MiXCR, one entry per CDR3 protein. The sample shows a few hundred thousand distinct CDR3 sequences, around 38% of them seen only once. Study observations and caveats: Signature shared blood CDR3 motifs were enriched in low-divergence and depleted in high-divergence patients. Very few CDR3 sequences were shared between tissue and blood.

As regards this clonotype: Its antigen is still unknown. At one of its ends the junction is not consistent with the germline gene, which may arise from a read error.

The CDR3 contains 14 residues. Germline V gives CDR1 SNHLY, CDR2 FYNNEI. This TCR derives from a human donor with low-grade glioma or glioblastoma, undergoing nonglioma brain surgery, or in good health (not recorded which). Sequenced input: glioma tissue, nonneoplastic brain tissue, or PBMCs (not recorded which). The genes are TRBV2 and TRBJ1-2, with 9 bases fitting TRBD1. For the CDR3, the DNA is TGTGCCAGCAGGAGACAGGGGGGGAACTATGGCTACAACTTC. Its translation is CASRRQGGNYGYNF.